The 2 T cell receptor beta chains listed next were all sequenced from one sample in a study of blood T cell repertoires in COVID-19. TCRdb's copy holds only in-frame clones and misses some; the assay was immunoSEQ multiplex PCR. The sample carries 300,000 to 400,000 clones, over 70% recorded once. Material for sequencing was peripheral blood. The source of these receptors is a woman aged 45-65 years with COVID-19, enrolled during active disease.

This sequence joins TRBV25-1 and TRBJ1-3; the match to TRBD1 covers 8 bases. The CDR3 has 14 residues. Per germline, CDR1 MGHDK and CDR2 SYGVNS. The junction had 4 bases not matched to a gene; V was cut back by 6 bases and J by 3 bases. DNA of the CDR3: TGTGCCAGCAGGGGGACAGGCCTTGGAAACACCATATATTTT. Residues: CASRGTGLGNTIYF.

The V gene is TRBV18, the J gene TRBJ2-1; TRBD2 matches 9 bases. Germline V gene lookup returns CDR1 KGHSH and CDR2 LQKENI. The CDR3 sequence is 18 residues long. V lost 0 bases and J lost 9; bases outside the gene matches: 15. CDR3 region: CASSPPRAASKAGGEQFF. CDR3 coding DNA: TGTGCCAGCTCACCACCGAGGGCGGCAAGCAAAGCGGGGGGTGAGCAGTTCTTC.